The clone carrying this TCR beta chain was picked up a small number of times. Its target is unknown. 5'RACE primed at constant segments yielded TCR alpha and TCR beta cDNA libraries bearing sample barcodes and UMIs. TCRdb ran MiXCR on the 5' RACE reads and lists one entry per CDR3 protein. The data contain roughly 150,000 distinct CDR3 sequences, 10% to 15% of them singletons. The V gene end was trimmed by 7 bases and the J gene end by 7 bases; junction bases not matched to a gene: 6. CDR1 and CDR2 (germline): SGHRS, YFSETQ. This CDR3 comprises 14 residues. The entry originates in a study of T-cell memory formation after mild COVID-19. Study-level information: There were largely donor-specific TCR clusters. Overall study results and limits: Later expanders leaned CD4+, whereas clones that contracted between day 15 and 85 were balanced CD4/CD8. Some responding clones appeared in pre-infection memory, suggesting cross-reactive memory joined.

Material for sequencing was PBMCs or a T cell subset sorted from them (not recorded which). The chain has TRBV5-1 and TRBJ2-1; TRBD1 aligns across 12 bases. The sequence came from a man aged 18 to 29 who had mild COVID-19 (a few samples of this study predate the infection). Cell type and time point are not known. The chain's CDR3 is CASEGTGGRNEQFF. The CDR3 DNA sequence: TGCGCCAGCGAGGGGACAGGGGGCAGGAATGAGCAGTTCTTC.